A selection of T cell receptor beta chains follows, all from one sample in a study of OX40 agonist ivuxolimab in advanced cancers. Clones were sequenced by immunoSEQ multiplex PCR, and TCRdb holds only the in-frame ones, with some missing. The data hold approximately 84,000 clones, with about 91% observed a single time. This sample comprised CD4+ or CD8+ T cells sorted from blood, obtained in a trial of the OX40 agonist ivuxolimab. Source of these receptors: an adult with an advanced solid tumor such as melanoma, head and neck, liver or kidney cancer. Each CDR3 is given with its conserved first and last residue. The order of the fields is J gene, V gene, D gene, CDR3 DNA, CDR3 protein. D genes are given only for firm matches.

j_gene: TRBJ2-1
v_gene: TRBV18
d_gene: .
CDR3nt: TGTGCCAGCTCACCGGGACAATCCTACAATGAGCAGTTCTTC
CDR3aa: CASSPGQSYNEQFF

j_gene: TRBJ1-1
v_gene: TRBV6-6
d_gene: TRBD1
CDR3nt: TGTGCCAGCACCAACCGGGACAGGGGGCCCACTGAAGCTTTCTTT
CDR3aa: CASTNRDRGPTEAFF

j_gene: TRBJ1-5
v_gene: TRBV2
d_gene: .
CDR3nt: TGTGCCAGCAGCATTAGCAATCAGCCCCAGCATTTT
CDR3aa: CASSISNQPQHF

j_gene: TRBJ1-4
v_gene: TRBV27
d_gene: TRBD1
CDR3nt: TGTGCCAGCACCTATGGGACAGGCAGTAATGAAAAACTGTTTTTT
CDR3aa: CASTYGTGSNEKLFF

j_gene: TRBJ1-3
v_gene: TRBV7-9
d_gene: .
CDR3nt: TGTGCCAGCAGCCCCGGGCCTGGAAACACCATATATTTT
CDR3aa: CASSPGPGNTIYF

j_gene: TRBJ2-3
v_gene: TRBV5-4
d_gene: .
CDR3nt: TGTGCCAGCAGCTTGGATTGGGATACGCAGTATTTT
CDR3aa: CASSLDWDTQYF

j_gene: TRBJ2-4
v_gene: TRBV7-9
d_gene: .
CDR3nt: TGTGCCAGCAGCTTAGGCCTAACAATAAACATTCAGTACTTC
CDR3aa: CASSLGLTINIQYF

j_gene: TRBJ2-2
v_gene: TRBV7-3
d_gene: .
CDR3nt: TGTGCCAGCAGACGGACCATTTTGGGCGGGGAGCTGTTTTTT
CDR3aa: CASRRTILGGELFF

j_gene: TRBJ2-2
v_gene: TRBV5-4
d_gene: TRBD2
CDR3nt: TGTGCCAGCAGCAGGCCGGGTAGCGGGAGTAGGATCGGGGAGCTGTTTTTT
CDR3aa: CASSRPGSGSRIGELFF

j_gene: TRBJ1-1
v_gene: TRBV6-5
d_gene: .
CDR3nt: TGTGCCAGCAGACCCTGGGTCGGGCAAGCTTTCTTT
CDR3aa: CASRPWVGQAFF

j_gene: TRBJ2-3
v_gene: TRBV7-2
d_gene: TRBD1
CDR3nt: TGTGCCAGCAGCTTAGCCCGGACAGGGTCGGGGGCAGATACGCAGTATTTT
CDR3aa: CASSLARTGSGADTQYF

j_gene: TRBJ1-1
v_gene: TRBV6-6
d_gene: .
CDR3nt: TGTGCCAGCAAGTTGCCGGAGGAGAACACTGAAGCTTTCTTT
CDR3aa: CASKLPEENTEAFF

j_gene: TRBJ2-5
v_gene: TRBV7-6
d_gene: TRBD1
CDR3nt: TGTGCCAGCAGCCGGCCGGGACAGCAAGAGACCCAGTACTTC
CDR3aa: CASSRPGQQETQYF